This note documents a single TCR beta chain sequence. The data are from a study of blood T cell repertoires in COVID-19. Looking at the study overall: Sources were T cells, B-cell-depleted T cells, or PBMCs; the material itself was cDNA or gDNA.

This table comes from immunoSEQ multiplex PCR, and its TCRdb copy is limited to in-frame clones, with some not included. The sample includes some 280,000 clones, about 88% of them seen just once. Sequenced sample: peripheral blood. This receptor was identified in a woman aged 60 to 75 with acute or convalescent COVID-19.

The CDR3 loop reads CASSLDAGNTEAFF. In DNA form, the CDR3 reads TGTGCCAGCAGCTTAGACGCGGGGAACACTGAAGCTTTCTTT. The J gene is TRBJ1-1, the V gene TRBV11-2; no clear D gene. The CDR3 totals 14 residues. Between the trimmed V and J ends, which lost 0 bases and 1 base, there was a span of 6 bases. Germline V lookup: CDR1 SGHAT, CDR2 FQNNGV.